What follows are 13 T cell receptor beta chains derived from one specimen sequenced in a study of cytomegalovirus exposure and HLA in healthy donors. The PCR made use of 60 Vbeta and 13 Jbeta primers. Clones were sequenced by immunoSEQ multiplex PCR, and TCRdb holds only the in-frame ones, with some missing. The table has around 200,000 clones, roughly 77% seen once. Sequenced material: PBMCs. The origin of the receptors is a woman under 40 in good health and CMV-seropositive.

V usage is TRBV28 and J usage is TRBJ2-7; maybe TRBD2 (5 bases). This CDR3 spans 14 amino acids. V lost 5 bases and J 6 bases, leaving 17 bases between the germline ends. Germline lookup yields CDR1 MDHEN and CDR2 SYDVKM. The CDR3 reads CASSLGEIPIEQYF. The DNA of the CDR3 is TGTGCCAGCAGTCTGGGAGAAATCCCCATCGAGCAGTACTTC.

The chain uses TRBV25-1 and TRBJ1-2; unclear D gene. The CDR3 extends over 16 amino acids. V lost 1 base and J lost 4, with 16 bases in between. Germline V gives CDR1 MGHDK, CDR2 SYGVNS. Here the CDR3 reads CASSELGRGNRYGYTF. CDR3 nucleotide sequence: TGTGCCAGCAGTGAATTGGGGAGAGGGAACCGCTATGGCTACACCTTC.

V usage is TRBV27 and J usage is TRBJ2-1, with TRBD2 matching over 14 bases. The germline gives CDR1 MNHEY, CDR2 SMNVEV (reference sequence). J was trimmed by 8 bases and V by 6 bases; bases with no gene match: 24. This CDR3 has 21 amino acids. CDR3 coding DNA: TGTGCCAGCAGACAGAACCTCCGGCCGGCGACAGGGACTAGCGGGAGAGATGAGCAGTTCTTC. Translation: CASRQNLRPATGTSGRDEQFF.

This clone has a handful of counts. This rearrangement joins TRBV27 to TRBJ2-2; 7 bases align to TRBD2. CDR3 size: 17 residues. J lost 2 bases, V lost 6 bases, and 12 bases had no gene match. Looked up from germline, CDR1 is MNHEY and CDR2 is SMNVEV (reference sequence). CDR3 nucleotides: TGTGCCAGCAGCTCACGGGCGGGAGAGCCTAACACCGGGGAGCTGTTTTTT. Its translation is CASSSRAGEPNTGELFF.

This clone was detected only a few times. The V and J genes are TRBV6-1 and TRBJ2-2; TRBD2 agrees at 9 bases. In germline, CDR1 is MNHNS, CDR2 SASEGT. The V and J ends lost 5 bases and 1 base, in that order; junction bases with no gene match: 2. The length of the CDR3 is 15 residues. The CDR3 DNA is TGTGCCAGCAGTCGGACTAGCGTGAACACCGGGGAGCTGTTTTTT. Residues: CASSRTSVNTGELFF.

Only a few counts were recorded for this clone. The chain recombines TRBV7-9 with TRBJ1-2; 10 bases fit TRBD1. V lost 5 bases, J lost 6 bases, and 3 bases stayed unmatched. CDR3 length: 13 amino acids. CDR1 and CDR2 (germline): SEHNR, FQNEAQ (reference sequence). CDR3 residues: CASSAGQGDGYTF. For the CDR3, the DNA is TGTGCCAGCAGCGCTGGACAGGGGGATGGCTACACCTTC.

The chain employs TRBV6-1 and TRBJ2-2; 12 bases match TRBD2. The V and J ends lost 3 bases and 0 bases, in that order; junction bases with no gene match: 5. The germline V gene has CDR1 MNHNS and CDR2 SASEGT. This CDR3 spans 18 amino acids. The CDR3, as DNA: TGTGCCAGCAGTGACCGCCTAGCGGGAGGGCCGAACACCGGGGAGCTGTTTTTT. Translation gives CASSDRLAGGPNTGELFF.

This chain connects TRBV20-1 to TRBJ2-5, with no clear D. The J call may be in error: the DNA end matches TRBJ2-7 better. This CDR3 spans 11 amino acids. The germline CDR1 and CDR2 sequences are DFQATT and SNEGSKA (reference sequence). The CDR3 protein is CSARDLYEQYF. The DNA for the CDR3 is TGCAGTGCTAGAGATCTCTACGAGCAGTACTTC.

This clone came up once. The chain employs TRBV18 and TRBJ1-4; D is perhaps TRBD1 (6 bases). V was clipped by 8 bases and J by 1 base, with 8 bases between them. Looked up from germline, CDR1 is KGHSH and CDR2 is LQKENI. The CDR3 has 13 residues. The CDR3: CASTRGTNEKLFF. Here the CDR3 DNA reads TGTGCCAGCACCAGGGGAACTAATGAAAAACTGTTTTTT.

This rearrangement joins TRBV12-5 to TRBJ2-5, with 11 positions matching TRBD2. The CDR3 spans 16 residues. The germline V gene encodes CDR1 LGHNT and CDR2 FRNRAP. The J segment lost 4 bases and the V segment lost 0 bases, leaving 4 bases of the junction unmatched. The CDR3 DNA is TGTGCTAGTGGTTTGGTACTAGCGGGAGTCGGAGAGACCCAGTACTTC. Residues: CASGLVLAGVGETQYF.

The CDR3 DNA sequence: TGTGCCAGCAGTTTACGGGGACAAACATCTGAAGCTTTCTTT. Translation: CASSLRGQTSEAFF. This rearrangement joins TRBV27 to TRBJ1-1; D is possibly TRBD1 (6 bases). Deletions cut 2 bases from V and 6 bases from J, with 13 bases between. Germline CDR1 reads MNHEY; CDR2 reads SMNVEV (reference sequence). This CDR3 spans 14 amino acids.

The gene calls are TRBV5-5 and TRBJ1-2; D is perhaps TRBD1 (5 bases). The germline V gene encodes CDR1 SGHKS and CDR2 YYEKEE (reference sequence). The CDR3 spans 14 residues. V was clipped by 3 bases and J by 1 base, with 10 bases between them. CDR3 in amino acids: CASSSGDLNYGYTF. CDR3 DNA sequence: TGTGCCAGCAGCTCGGGGGACCTTAACTATGGCTACACCTTC.

Regarding this clone: The same CDR3 can be traced to other DNA sequences in this sample. The CDR3 nucleotides read TGTGCCAGCAGCCAAGAATGGGGCCCCGCTGAAAACACCATATATTTT. Residues: CASSQEWGPAENTIYF. The rearrangement uses TRBV4-2 and TRBJ1-3, with D possibly being TRBD1 (5 bases). Trimming stripped 0 bases from V and 6 bases from J, with 15 bases between. The CDR3 length is 16 residues. Germline CDR1 is LGHNA and CDR2 is YNFKEQ.